Listed below are T cell receptor beta chains from one sample, sequenced in a study of regulatory T cells in long-lasting Graves disease. TCRdb recomputed calls from the multiplex PCR reads with MiXCR, one row per CDR3 protein. This repertoire shows hundreds of thousands of distinct CDR3 sequences, under 25% found once; its top ten account for about 13%. The starting material was peripheral blood mononuclear cells (PBMCs), obtained when the disease was refractory, from a patient treated with antithyroid drugs. The receptors come from a female donor with Graves disease. CDR3s include the opening cysteine and the closing phenylalanine or tryptophan. Each record gives: V gene, D gene, clone size, J gene, CDR3 protein, CDR3 DNA. A D gene is named only where the DNA matches it firmly. Part of the rows lack a size; the others show once, few, many or a class for expanded clones.

v_call: TRBV11-2
d_call: TRBD1
clone_size: many
j_call: TRBJ2-7
cdr3_aa: CASSGTAYEQYF
cdr3_nt: TGTGCCAGCAGCGGGACAGCCTACGAGCAGTACTTC

v_call: TRBV5-1
d_call: TRBD2
clone_size: many
j_call: TRBJ2-2
cdr3_aa: CASRLLREADGELFF
cdr3_nt: TGCGCCAGCCGACTTCTGCGGGAGGCGGACGGGGAGCTGTTTTTT

v_call: TRBV29-1
d_call: -
clone_size: many
j_call: TRBJ2-5
cdr3_aa: CSVELNWETQYF
cdr3_nt: TGCAGCGTTGAATTGAACTGGGAGACCCAGTACTTC

v_call: TRBV7-2
d_call: -
clone_size: -
j_call: TRBJ1-1
cdr3_aa: CASSLTRTEAFF
cdr3_nt: TGTGCCAGCAGCCTAACAAGAACTGAAGCTTTCTTT

v_call: TRBV20-1
d_call: TRBD2
clone_size: few
j_call: TRBJ2-2
cdr3_aa: CSAIIPSGENTGELFF
cdr3_nt: TGCAGTGCTATAATACCTAGCGGGGAGAACACCGGGGAGCTGTTTTTT

v_call: TRBV6-2/TRBV6-3
d_call: -
clone_size: -
j_call: TRBJ1-2
cdr3_aa: CASSYGPEGYGYTF
cdr3_nt: TGTGCCAGCAGTTACGGTCCGGAGGGGTATGGCTACACCTTC

v_call: TRBV6-5
d_call: TRBD1
clone_size: few
j_call: TRBJ1-3
cdr3_aa: CASSYPPGQRRNTIYF
cdr3_nt: TGTGCCAGCAGTTACCCCCCGGGACAGCGGCGAAACACCATATATTTT

v_call: TRBV12-3/TRBV12-4
d_call: -
clone_size: many
j_call: TRBJ1-1
cdr3_aa: CASSLGGRLNTEAFF
cdr3_nt: TGTGCCAGCAGTTTGGGGGGCCGCCTTAACACTGAAGCTTTCTTT

v_call: TRBV12-3/TRBV12-4
d_call: -
clone_size: many
j_call: TRBJ2-7
cdr3_aa: CASVDSPVNEQYF
cdr3_nt: TGTGCCAGCGTAGACTCACCGGTTAACGAGCAGTACTTC

v_call: TRBV5-4
d_call: -
clone_size: few
j_call: TRBJ1-3
cdr3_aa: CASSLVWDSTGNTIYF
cdr3_nt: TGTGCCAGCAGCTTGGTTTGGGACTCCACCGGAAACACCATATATTTT

v_call: TRBV2
d_call: -
clone_size: -
j_call: TRBJ2-2
cdr3_aa: CASSLRAGASTNTGELFF
cdr3_nt: TGTGCCAGCAGTTTAAGGGCCGGGGCCAGCACGAACACCGGGGAGCTGTTTTTT

v_call: TRBV7-3
d_call: -
clone_size: -
j_call: TRBJ2-5
cdr3_aa: CASSLNPYLQETQYF
cdr3_nt: TGTGCCAGCAGCTTAAACCCCTACCTCCAAGAGACCCAGTACTTC

v_call: TRBV7-2
d_call: -
clone_size: -
j_call: TRBJ2-4
cdr3_aa: CASSLRASRIAKNIQYF
cdr3_nt: TGTGCCAGCAGCTTAAGGGCTAGCAGAATAGCCAAAAACATTCAGTACTTC

v_call: TRBV7-2
d_call: -
clone_size: many
j_call: TRBJ1-1
cdr3_aa: CASSSFRAGAEAFF
cdr3_nt: TGTGCCAGCAGCTCGTTCAGGGCGGGGGCTGAAGCTTTCTTT

v_call: TRBV4-1
d_call: -
clone_size: -
j_call: TRBJ2-7
cdr3_aa: CASSQVMGSGKEQYF
cdr3_nt: TGCGCCAGCAGCCAAGTAATGGGGTCAGGGAAGGAGCAGTACTTC

v_call: TRBV28
d_call: -
clone_size: many
j_call: TRBJ1-5
cdr3_aa: CASSLGPQGGSNQPQHF
cdr3_nt: TGTGCCAGCAGTTTAGGACCGCAAGGCGGGAGCAATCAGCCCCAGCATTTT

v_call: TRBV5-1
d_call: TRBD1
clone_size: few
j_call: TRBJ1-1
cdr3_aa: CASSSRGTGATEAFF
cdr3_nt: TGCGCCAGCAGCTCCCGAGGGACAGGCGCCACTGAAGCTTTCTTT

v_call: TRBV3-1
d_call: -
clone_size: -
j_call: TRBJ2-2
cdr3_aa: CASSQVGANTGELFF
cdr3_nt: TGTGCCAGCAGCCAAGTGGGAGCTAACACCGGGGAGCTGTTTTTT

v_call: TRBV10-3
d_call: -
clone_size: few
j_call: TRBJ2-2
cdr3_aa: CAISEIGNTGELFF
cdr3_nt: TGTGCCATCAGTGAAATAGGAAACACCGGGGAGCTGTTTTTT

v_call: TRBV6-1
d_call: -
clone_size: many
j_call: TRBJ1-6
cdr3_aa: CASRDTGYSPLHF
cdr3_nt: TGTGCCAGCAGAGATACAGGTTATTCACCCCTCCACTTT

v_call: TRBV16
d_call: TRBD2
clone_size: few
j_call: TRBJ2-7
cdr3_aa: CASSQASGRAYEQYF
cdr3_nt: TGTGCCAGCAGCCAGGCTAGCGGGAGGGCCTACGAGCAGTACTTC

v_call: TRBV28
d_call: -
clone_size: -
j_call: TRBJ2-6
cdr3_aa: CASTAGPGANVLTF
cdr3_nt: TGTGCCAGCACCGCCGGGCCTGGGGCCAACGTCCTGACTTTC

v_call: TRBV29-1
d_call: -
clone_size: many
j_call: TRBJ1-1
cdr3_aa: CSVERGSGADTEAFF
cdr3_nt: TGCAGCGTTGAACGGGGTTCAGGGGCCGACACTGAAGCTTTCTTT

v_call: TRBV27
d_call: TRBD1
clone_size: -
j_call: TRBJ1-5
cdr3_aa: CASSLWGQGVDQPQHF
cdr3_nt: TGTGCCAGCAGTTTATGGGGACAGGGAGTCGATCAGCCCCAGCATTTT

v_call: TRBV27
d_call: -
clone_size: -
j_call: TRBJ1-6
cdr3_aa: CASSFNRDTHPHF
cdr3_nt: TGTGCCAGCAGTTTCAACCGGGACACCCACCCCCACTTT

v_call: TRBV7-9
d_call: -
clone_size: few
j_call: TRBJ1-6
cdr3_aa: CASSLRELNSPLHF
cdr3_nt: TGTGCCAGCAGCTTAAGGGAATTGAATTCACCCCTCCACTTT

v_call: TRBV12-3/TRBV12-4
d_call: -
clone_size: many
j_call: TRBJ2-5
cdr3_aa: CASTVGVVEETQYF
cdr3_nt: TGTGCCAGCACGGTGGGAGTGGTCGAAGAGACCCAGTACTTC

v_call: TRBV29-1
d_call: TRBD1
clone_size: many
j_call: TRBJ2-7
cdr3_aa: CSVEGQGAYEQYF
cdr3_nt: TGCAGCGTGGAGGGACAGGGGGCTTACGAGCAGTACTTC

v_call: TRBV27
d_call: -
clone_size: -
j_call: TRBJ2-3
cdr3_aa: CAREDTQYF
cdr3_nt: TGTGCCAGGGAAGATACGCAGTATTTT

v_call: TRBV7-9
d_call: -
clone_size: -
j_call: TRBJ1-1
cdr3_aa: CASSFDETEAFF
cdr3_nt: TGTGCCAGCAGCTTCGATGAGACTGAAGCTTTCTTT

v_call: TRBV15
d_call: TRBD1
clone_size: many
j_call: TRBJ2-7
cdr3_aa: CATSRPVGDRRYEQYF
cdr3_nt: TGTGCCACCAGCAGACCCGTCGGGGACAGGAGGTACGAGCAGTACTTC